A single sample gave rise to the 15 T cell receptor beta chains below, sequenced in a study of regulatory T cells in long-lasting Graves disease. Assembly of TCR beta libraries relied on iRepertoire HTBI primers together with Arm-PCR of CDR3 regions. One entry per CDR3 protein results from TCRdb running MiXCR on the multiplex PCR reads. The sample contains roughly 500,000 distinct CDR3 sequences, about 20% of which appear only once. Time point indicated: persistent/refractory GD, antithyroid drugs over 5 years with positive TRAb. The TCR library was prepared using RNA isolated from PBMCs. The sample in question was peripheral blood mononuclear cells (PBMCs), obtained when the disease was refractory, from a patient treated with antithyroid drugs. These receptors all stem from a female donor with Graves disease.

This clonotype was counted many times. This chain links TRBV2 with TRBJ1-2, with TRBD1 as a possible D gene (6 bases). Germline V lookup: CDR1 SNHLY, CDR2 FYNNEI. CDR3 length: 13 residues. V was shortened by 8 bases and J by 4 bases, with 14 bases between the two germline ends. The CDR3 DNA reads TGTGCCAGCGGGACATCAGAGGGCTATGGCTACACCTTC. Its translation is CASGTSEGYGYTF. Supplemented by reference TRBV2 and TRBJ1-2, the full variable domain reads EPEVTQTPSHQVTQMGQEVILRCVPISNHLYFYWYRQILGQKVEFLVSFYNNEISEKSEIFDDQFSVERPDGSNFTLKIRSTKLEDSAMYFCASGTSEGYGYTFGSGTRLTVV.

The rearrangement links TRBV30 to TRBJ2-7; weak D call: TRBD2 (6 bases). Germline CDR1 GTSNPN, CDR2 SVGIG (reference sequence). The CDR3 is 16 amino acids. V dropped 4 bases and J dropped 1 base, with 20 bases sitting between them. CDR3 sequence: CAWTAGRASESYEQYF. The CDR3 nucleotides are TGTGCCTGGACCGCCGGTCGGGCTAGCGAGTCCTACGAGCAGTACTTC.

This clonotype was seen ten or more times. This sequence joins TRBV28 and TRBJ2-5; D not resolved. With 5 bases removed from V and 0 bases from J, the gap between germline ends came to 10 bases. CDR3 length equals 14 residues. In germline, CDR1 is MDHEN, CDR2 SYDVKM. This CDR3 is CASSGQPYQETQYF. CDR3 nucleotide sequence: TGTGCCAGCAGTGGCCAACCGTACCAAGAGACCCAGTACTTC.

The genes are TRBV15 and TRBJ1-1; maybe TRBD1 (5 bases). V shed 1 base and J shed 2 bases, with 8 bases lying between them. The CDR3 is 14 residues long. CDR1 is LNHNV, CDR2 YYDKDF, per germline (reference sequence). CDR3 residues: CATSRVTGNTEAFF. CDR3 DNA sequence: TGTGCCACCAGCAGAGTAACAGGTAACACTGAAGCTTTCTTT.

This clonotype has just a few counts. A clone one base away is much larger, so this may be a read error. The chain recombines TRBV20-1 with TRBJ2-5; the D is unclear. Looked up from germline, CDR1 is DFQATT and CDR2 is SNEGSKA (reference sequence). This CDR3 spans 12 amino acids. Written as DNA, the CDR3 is TGCAGTGCTAGTGGTGTGGATGAGACCCGGTACTTC. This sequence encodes CSASGVDETRYF.

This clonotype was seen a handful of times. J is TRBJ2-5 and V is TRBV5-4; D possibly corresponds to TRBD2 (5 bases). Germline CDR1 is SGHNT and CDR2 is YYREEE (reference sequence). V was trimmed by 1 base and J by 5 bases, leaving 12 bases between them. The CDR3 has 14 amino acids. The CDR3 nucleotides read TGTGCCAGCAGCTTGAAAGGAGGCGAGGAGACCCAGTACTTC. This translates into CASSLKGGEETQYF.

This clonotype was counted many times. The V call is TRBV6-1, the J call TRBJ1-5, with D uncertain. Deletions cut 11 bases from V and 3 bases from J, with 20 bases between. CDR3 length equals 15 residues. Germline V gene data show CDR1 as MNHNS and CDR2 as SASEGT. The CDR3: CAGSFVTAHNQPQHF. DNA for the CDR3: TGTGCCGGTTCCTTTGTGACCGCACACAATCAGCCCCAGCATTTT.

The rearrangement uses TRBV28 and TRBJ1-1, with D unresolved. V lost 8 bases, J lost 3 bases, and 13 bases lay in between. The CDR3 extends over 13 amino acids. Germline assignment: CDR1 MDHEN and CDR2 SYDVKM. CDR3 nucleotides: TGTGCCAGCTCACGGATAGAGTACACTGAAGCTTTCTTT. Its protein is CASSRIEYTEAFF.

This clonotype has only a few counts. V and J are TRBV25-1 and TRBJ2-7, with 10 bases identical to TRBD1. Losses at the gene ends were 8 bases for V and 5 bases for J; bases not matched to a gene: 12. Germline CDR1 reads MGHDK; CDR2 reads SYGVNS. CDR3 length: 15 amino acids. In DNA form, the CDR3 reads TGTGCCAGCGTTCTCGGGGGGACAGGGGTGAACGAGCAGTACTTC. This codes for CASVLGGTGVNEQYF.

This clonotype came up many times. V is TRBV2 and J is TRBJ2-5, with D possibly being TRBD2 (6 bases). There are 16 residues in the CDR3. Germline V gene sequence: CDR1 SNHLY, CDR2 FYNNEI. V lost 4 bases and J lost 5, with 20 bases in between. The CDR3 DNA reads TGTGCCAGCAGTGTCGATGCGGGGCCGTCCGCCGAGACCCAGTACTTC. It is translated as CASSVDAGPSAETQYF.

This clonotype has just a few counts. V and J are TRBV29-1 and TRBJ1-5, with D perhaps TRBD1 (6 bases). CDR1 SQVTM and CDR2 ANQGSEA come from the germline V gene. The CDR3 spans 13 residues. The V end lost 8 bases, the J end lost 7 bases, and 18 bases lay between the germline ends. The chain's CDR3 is CSPIGQGWQPQHF. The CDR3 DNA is TGCAGCCCCATCGGGCAGGGGTGGCAGCCCCAGCATTTT.

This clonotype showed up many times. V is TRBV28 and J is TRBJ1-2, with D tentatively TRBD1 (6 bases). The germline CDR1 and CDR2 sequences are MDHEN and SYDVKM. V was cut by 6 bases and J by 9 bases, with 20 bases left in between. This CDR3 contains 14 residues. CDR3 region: CASRSRTASRRYTF. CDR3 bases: TGTGCCAGCAGGTCCAGGACAGCCTCGAGACGCTACACCTTC.

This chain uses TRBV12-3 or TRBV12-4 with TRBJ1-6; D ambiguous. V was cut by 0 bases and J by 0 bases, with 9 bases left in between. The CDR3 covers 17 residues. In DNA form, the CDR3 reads TGTGCCAGCAGTTTAGCGAGTGGGAGCTCCTATAATTCACCCCTCCACTTT. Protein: CASSLASGSSYNSPLHF.

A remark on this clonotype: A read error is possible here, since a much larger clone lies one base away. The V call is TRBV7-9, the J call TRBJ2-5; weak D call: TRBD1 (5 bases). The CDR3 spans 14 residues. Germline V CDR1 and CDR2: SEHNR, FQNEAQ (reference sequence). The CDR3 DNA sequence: TGTGCCAGCAGTTATCGGACAACGCAAGAGGCCCAGTACTTC. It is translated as CASSYRTTQEAQYF.

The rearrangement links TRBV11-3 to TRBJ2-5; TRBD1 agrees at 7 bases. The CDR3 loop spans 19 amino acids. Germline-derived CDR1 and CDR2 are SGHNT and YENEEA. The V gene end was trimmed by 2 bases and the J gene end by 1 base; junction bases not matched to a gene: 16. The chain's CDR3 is CASSLTLQGTLNLQETQYF. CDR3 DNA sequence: TGTGCCAGCAGCTTAACCCTACAGGGGACCCTCAACCTCCAAGAGACCCAGTACTTC. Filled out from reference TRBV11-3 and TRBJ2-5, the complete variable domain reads EAGVVQSPRYKIIEKKQPVAFWCNPISGHNTLYWYLQNLGQGPELLIRYENEEAVDDSQLPKDRFSAERLKGVDSTLKIQPAELGDSAVYLCASSLTLQGTLNLQETQYFGPGTRLLVL.